This TCR beta chain originates from a study of somatic mutations in cytotoxic T cells in rheumatoid arthritis. The assay was immunoSEQ multiplex PCR, and TCRdb's table has in-frame clones only and misses some. The sample records approximately 5,200 clones, roughly four fifths being singletons. After CD4+ and CD8+ cells were isolated by positive magnetic bead selection, their purity was checked by flow cytometry. CDR1 SGHVS and CDR2 FNYEAQ come from the germline V gene. CDR3 size: 14 residues. Trimming cost V 8 bases and J 6 bases, with 17 bases left between them. V is TRBV7-6 and J is TRBJ2-1; TRBD1 might be the D (6 bases). The sequencing input was CD8+ T cells sorted from blood. The receptor comes from a woman in her fifties or sixties with rheumatoid arthritis. CDR3 bases: TGTGCCAGCGTCCCACAGACAGGATCCAATGAGCAGTTCTTC. As protein: CASVPQTGSNEQFF.